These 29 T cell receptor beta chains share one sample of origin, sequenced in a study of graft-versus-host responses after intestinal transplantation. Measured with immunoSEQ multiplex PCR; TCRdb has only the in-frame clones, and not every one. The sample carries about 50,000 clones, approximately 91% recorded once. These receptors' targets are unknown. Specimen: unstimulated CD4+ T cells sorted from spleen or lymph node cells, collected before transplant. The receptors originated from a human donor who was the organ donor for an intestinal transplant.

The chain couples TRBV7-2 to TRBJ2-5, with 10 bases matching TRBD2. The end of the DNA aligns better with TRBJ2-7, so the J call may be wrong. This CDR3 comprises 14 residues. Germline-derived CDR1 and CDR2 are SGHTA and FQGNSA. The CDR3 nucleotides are TGTGCCAGCAGCTTCGGACTAGCGGCCTACGAGCAGTACTTC. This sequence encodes CASSFGLAAYEQYF.

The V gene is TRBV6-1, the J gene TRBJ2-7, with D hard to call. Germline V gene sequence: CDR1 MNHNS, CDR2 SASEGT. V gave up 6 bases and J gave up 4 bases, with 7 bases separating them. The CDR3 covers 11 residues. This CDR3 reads CASRTRYEQYF. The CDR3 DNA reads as TGTGCCAGCAGGACCCGGTACGAGCAGTACTTC.

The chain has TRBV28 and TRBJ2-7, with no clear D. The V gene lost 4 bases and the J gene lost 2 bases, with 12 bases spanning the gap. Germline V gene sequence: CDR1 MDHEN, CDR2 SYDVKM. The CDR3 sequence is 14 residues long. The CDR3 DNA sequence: TGTGCCAGCAGTTCCCCGGCGCTTCCCTACGAGCAGTACTTC. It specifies CASSSPALPYEQYF.

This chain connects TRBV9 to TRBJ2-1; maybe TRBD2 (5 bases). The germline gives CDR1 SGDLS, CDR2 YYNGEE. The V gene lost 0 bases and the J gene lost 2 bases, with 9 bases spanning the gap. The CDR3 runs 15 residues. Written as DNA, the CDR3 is TGTGCCAGCAGCGTAGCCAGCGGACCCTACAATGAGCAGTTCTTC. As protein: CASSVASGPYNEQFF.

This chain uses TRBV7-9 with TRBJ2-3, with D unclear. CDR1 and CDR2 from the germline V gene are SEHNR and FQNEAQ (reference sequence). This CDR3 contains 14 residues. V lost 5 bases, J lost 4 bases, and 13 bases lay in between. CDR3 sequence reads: CASSPTTRADTQYF. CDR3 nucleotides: TGTGCCAGCAGCCCCACAACAAGGGCAGATACGCAGTATTTT.

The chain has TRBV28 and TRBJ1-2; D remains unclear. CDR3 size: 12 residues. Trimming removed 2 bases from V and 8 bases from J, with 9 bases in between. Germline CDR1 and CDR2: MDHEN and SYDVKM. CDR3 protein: CASSLNSRGYTF. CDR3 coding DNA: TGTGCCAGCAGTTTAAACAGTAGGGGCTACACCTTC.

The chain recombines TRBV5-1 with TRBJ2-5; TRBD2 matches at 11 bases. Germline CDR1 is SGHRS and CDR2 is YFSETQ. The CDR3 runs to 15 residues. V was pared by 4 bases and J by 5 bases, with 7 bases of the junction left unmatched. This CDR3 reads CASSPRTSGSETQYF. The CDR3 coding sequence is TGCGCCAGCAGCCCGCGAACTAGCGGGAGTGAGACCCAGTACTTC.

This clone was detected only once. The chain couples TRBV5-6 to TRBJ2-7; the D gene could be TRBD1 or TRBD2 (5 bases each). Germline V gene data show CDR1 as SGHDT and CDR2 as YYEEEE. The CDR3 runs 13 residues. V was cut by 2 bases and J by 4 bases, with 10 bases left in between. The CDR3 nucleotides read TGTGCCAGCAGCTTAGGCAGGGAGTACGAGCAGTACTTC. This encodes CASSLGREYEQYF.

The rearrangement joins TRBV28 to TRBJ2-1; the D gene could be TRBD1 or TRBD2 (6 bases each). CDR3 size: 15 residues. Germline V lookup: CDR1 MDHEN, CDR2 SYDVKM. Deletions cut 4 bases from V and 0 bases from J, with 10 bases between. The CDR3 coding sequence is TGTGCCAGCAGTTCCGGGGGCGGCTCCTACAATGAGCAGTTCTTC. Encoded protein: CASSSGGGSYNEQFF. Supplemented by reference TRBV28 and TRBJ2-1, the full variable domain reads DVKVTQSSRYLVKRTGEKVFLECVQDMDHENMFWYRQDPGLGLRLIYFSYDVKMKEKGDIPEGYSVSREKKERFSLILESASTNQTSMYLCASSSGGGSYNEQFFGPGTRLTVL.

CDR3 in DNA: TGTGCCTGGAGTGGCACCAGAAGCGGTGAGCAGTTCTTC. Translated: CAWSGTRSGEQFF. The chain joins TRBV30 to TRBJ2-1, with D possibly matching TRBD2 (5 bases). This CDR3 spans 13 amino acids. Trimming removed 1 base from V and 9 bases from J, with 13 bases in between. Germline values: CDR1 GTSNPN, CDR2 SVGIG (reference sequence).

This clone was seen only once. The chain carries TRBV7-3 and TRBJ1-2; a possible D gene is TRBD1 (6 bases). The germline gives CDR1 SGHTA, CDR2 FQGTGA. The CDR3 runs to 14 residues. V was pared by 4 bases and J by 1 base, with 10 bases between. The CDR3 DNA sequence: TGTGCCAGCAGCTCGGGACAAAATAACTATGGCTACACCTTC. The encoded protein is CASSSGQNNYGYTF.

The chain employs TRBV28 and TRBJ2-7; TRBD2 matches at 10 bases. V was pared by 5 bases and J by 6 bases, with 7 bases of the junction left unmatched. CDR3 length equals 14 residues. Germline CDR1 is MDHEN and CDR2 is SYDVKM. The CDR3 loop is CASSPGTSASEQYF. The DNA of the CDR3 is TGTGCCAGCAGTCCCGGGACTAGCGCTTCCGAGCAGTACTTC.

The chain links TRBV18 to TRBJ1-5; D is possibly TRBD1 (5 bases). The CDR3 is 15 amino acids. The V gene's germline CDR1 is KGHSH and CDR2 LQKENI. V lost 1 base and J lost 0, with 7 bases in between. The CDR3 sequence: CASSPRGNSNQPQHF. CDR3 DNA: TGTGCCAGCTCACCACGGGGGAATAGCAATCAGCCCCAGCATTTT.

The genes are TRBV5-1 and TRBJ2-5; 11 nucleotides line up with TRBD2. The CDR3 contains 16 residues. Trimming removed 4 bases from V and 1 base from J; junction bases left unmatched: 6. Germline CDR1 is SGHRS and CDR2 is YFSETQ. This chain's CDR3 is CASSKGLAGFQETQYF. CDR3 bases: TGCGCCAGCAGCAAAGGACTAGCGGGTTTCCAAGAGACCCAGTACTTC.

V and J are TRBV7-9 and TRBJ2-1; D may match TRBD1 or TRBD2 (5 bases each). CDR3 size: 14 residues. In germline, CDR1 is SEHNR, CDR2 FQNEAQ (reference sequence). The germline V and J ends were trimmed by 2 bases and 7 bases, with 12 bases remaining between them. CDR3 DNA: TGTGCCAGCAGCTTACGGGCCTGGGGGAATGAGCAGTTCTTC. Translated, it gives CASSLRAWGNEQFF.

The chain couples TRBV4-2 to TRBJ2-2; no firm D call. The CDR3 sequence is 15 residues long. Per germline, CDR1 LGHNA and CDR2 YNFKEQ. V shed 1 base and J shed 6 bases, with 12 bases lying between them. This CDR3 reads CASSQVKDVSGELFF. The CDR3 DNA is TGTGCCAGCAGCCAAGTGAAGGATGTCTCCGGGGAGCTGTTTTTT.

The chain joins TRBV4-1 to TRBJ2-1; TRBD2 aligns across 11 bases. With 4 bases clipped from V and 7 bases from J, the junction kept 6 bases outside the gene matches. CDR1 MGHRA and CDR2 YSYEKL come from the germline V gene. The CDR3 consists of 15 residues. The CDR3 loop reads CASSPHRTSGNEQFF. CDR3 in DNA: TGCGCCAGCAGCCCACACCGGACTAGCGGGAATGAGCAGTTCTTC.

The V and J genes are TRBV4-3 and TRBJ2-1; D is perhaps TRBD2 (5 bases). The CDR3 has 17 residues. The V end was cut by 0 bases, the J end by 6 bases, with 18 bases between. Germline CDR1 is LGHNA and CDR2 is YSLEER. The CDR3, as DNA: TGCGCCAGCAGCCAAGATCCATCTGGCGGGTTAGGCAATGAGCAGTTCTTC. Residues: CASSQDPSGGLGNEQFF.

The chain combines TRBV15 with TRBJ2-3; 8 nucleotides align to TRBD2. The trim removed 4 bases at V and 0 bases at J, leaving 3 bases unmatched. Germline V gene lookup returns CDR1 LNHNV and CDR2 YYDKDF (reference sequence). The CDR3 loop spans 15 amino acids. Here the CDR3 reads CATSNPSGSTDTQYF. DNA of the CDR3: TGTGCCACCAGCAACCCTAGCGGGAGCACAGATACGCAGTATTTT.

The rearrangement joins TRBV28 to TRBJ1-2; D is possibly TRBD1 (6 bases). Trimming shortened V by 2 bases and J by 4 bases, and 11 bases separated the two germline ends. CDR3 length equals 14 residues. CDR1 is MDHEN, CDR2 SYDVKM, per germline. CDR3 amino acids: CASSLARDTYGYTF. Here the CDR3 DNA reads TGTGCCAGCAGTTTAGCCAGGGACACCTATGGCTACACCTTC.

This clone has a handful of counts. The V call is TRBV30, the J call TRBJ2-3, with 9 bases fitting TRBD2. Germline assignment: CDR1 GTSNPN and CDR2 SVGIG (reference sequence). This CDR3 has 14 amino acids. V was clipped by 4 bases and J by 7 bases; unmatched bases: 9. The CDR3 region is CAWKSLAGLYTQYF. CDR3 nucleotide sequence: TGTGCCTGGAAAAGTCTAGCGGGGCTTTATACGCAGTATTTT.

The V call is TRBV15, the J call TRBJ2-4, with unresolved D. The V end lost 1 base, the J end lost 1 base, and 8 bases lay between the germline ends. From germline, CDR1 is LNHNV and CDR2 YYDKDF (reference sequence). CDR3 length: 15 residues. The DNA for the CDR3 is TGTGCCACCAGCAGAGGGGGTAGGGCCAAAAACATTCAGTACTTC. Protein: CATSRGGRAKNIQYF.

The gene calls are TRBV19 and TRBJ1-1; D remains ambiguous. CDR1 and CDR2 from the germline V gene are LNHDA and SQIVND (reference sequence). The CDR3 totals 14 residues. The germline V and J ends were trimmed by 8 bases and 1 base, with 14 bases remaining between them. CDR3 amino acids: CASLDLAANTEAFF. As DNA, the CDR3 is TGTGCCAGTCTAGATTTGGCTGCGAACACTGAAGCTTTCTTT.

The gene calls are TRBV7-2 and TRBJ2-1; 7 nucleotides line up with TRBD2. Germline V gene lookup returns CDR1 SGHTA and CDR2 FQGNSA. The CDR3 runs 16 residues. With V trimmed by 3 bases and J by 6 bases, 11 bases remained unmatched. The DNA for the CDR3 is TGTGCCAGCAGCTTCCCAGGACTAGAGGTTGGCAATGAGCAGTTCTTC. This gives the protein CASSFPGLEVGNEQFF.

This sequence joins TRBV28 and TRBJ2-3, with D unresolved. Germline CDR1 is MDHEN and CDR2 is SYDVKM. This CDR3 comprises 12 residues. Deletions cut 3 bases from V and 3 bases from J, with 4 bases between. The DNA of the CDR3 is TGTGCCAGCAGTTTCAGGACAGATACGCAGTATTTT. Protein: CASSFRTDTQYF. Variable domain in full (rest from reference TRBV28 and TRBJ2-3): DVKVTQSSRYLVKRTGEKVFLECVQDMDHENMFWYRQDPGLGLRLIYFSYDVKMKEKGDIPEGYSVSREKKERFSLILESASTNQTSMYLCASSFRTDTQYFGPGTRLTVL.

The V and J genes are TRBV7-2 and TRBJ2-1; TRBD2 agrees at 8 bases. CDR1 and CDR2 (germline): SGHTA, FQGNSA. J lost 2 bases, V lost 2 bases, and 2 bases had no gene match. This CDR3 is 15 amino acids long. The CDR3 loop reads CASSLNGRAYNEQFF. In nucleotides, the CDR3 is TGTGCCAGCAGCTTAAACGGGAGGGCCTACAATGAGCAGTTCTTC.

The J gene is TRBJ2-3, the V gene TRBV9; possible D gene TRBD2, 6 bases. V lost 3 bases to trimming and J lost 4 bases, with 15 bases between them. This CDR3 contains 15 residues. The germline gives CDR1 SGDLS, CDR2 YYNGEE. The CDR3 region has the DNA TGTGCCAGCAGCGCTGAGGAGGGCGCGGCAGATACGCAGTATTTT. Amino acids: CASSAEEGAADTQYF.

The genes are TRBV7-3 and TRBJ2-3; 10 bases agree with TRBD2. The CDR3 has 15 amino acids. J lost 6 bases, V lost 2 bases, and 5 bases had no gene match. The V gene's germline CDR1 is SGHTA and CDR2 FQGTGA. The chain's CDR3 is CASSLGLAGVDTQYF. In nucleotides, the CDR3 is TGTGCCAGCAGCTTAGGCCTAGCGGGAGTCGATACGCAGTATTTT.

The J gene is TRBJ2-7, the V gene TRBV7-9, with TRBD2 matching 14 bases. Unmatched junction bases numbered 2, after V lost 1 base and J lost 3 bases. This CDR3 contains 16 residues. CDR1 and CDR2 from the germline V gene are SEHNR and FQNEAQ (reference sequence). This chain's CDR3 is CASSLGLAGGYYEQYF. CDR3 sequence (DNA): TGTGCCAGCAGCTTAGGACTAGCGGGGGGGTACTACGAGCAGTACTTC.